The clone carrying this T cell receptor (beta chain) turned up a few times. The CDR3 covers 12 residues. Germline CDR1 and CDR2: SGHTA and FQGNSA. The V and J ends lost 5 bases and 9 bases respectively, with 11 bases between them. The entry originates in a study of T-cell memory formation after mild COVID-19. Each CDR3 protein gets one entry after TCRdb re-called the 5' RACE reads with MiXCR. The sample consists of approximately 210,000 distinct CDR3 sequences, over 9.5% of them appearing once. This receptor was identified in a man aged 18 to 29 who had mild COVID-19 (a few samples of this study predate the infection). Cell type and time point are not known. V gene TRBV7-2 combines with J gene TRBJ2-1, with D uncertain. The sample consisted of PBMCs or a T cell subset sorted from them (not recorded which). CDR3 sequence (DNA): TGTGCCAGCAGCCCAGTTCCAGGTGAGCAGTTCTTC. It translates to CASSPVPGEQFF.